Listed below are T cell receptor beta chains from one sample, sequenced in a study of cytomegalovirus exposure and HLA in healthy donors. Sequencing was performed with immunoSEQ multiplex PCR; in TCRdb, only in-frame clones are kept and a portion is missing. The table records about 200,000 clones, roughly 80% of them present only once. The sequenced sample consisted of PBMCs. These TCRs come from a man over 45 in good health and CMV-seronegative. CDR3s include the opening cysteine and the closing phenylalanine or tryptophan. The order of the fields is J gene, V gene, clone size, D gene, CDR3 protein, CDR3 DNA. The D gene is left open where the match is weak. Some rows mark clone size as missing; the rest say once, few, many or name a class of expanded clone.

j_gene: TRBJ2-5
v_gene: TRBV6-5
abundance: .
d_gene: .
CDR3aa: CASSYNVAQETQYF
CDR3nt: TGTGCCAGCAGTTACAACGTGGCCCAAGAGACCCAGTACTTC

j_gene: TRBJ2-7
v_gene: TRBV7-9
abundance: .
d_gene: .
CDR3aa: CASSQAAGAIYEQYF
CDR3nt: TGTGCCAGCAGCCAGGCGGCAGGGGCTATCTACGAGCAGTACTTC

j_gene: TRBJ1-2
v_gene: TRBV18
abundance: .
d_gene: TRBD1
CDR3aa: CASSPRILDREPGYTF
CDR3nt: TGTGCCAGCTCACCGCGAATATTGGACAGGGAGCCTGGCTACACCTTC

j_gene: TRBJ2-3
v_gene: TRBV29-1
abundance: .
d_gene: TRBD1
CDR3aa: CSVERDRGPDTQYF
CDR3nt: TGCAGCGTTGAAAGGGACAGGGGGCCGGATACGCAGTATTTT

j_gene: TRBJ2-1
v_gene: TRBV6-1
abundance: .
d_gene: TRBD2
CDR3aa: CASSESGLAGGGHNEQFF
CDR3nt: TGTGCCAGCAGTGAATCCGGACTAGCGGGAGGGGGCCACAATGAGCAGTTCTTC

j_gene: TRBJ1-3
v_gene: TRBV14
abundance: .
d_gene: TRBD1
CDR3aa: CASSRVQGAVVYF
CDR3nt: TGTGCCAGCAGCCGAGTACAGGGGGCCGTAGTATATTTT

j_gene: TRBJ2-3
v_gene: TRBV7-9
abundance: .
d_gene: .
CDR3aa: CASSETAASTDTQYF
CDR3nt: TGTGCCAGCAGCGAGACAGCAGCTAGCACAGATACGCAGTATTTT

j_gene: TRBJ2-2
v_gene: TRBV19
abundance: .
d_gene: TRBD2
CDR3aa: CASSSGLARNTGELFF
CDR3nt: TGTGCCAGTAGTTCCGGACTAGCGAGGAACACCGGGGAGCTGTTTTTT

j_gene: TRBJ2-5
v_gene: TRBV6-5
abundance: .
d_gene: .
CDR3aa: CASRGGVQETQYF
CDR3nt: TGTGCCAGCAGAGGAGGGGTCCAAGAGACCCAGTACTTC

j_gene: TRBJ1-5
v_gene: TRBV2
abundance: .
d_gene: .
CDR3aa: CASSFRVRSNQPQHF
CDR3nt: TGTGCCAGCAGTTTCAGGGTGAGGAGCAATCAGCCCCAGCATTTT

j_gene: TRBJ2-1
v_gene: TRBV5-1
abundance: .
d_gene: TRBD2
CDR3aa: CASTGTSGGAYGNEQFF
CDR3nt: TGCGCCAGCACGGGGACTAGCGGGGGGGCTTATGGGAATGAGCAGTTCTTC

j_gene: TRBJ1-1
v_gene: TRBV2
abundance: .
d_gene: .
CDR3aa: CASSGQGLNTEAFF
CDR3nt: TGTGCCAGCAGTGGCCAGGGCCTGAACACTGAAGCTTTCTTT

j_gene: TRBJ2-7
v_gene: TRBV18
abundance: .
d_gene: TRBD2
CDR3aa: CASSSRLADSYEQYF
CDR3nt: TGTGCCAGCTCATCTCGACTAGCGGACTCCTACGAGCAGTACTTC

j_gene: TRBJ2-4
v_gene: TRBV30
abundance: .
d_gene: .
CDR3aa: CAWQVAKNIQYF
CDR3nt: TGTGCCTGGCAGGTAGCCAAAAACATTCAGTACTTC

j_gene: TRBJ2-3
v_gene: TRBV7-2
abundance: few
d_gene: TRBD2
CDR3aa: CASSRSGGETSGQNTQYF
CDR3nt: TGTGCCAGCAGCCGATCGGGGGGGGAGACTAGCGGGCAAAATACGCAGTATTTT

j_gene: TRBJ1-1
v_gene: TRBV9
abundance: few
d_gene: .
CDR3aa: CASSIRQATEAFF
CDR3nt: TGTGCCAGCAGCATTCGACAGGCCACTGAAGCTTTCTTT

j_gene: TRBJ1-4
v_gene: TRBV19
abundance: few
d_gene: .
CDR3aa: CASKMREKLFF
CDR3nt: TGTGCCAGTAAAATGAGGGAAAAACTGTTTTTT

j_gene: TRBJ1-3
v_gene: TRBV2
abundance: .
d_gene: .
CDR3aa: CASSERRGANTIYF
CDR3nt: TGTGCCAGCAGTGAACGACGGGGAGCAAACACCATATATTTT

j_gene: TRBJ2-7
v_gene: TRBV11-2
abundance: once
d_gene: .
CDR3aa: CASSPTGNEQYF
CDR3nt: TGTGCCAGCAGCCCCACAGGGAACGAGCAGTACTTC

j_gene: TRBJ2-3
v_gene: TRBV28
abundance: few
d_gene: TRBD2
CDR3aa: CASSSRTSGRMYADTQYF
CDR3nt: TGTGCCAGCAGTTCAAGGACTAGCGGGAGAATGTACGCAGATACGCAGTATTTT

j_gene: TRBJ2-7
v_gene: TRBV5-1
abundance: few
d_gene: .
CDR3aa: CASSLATGTGAGEQYF
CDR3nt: TGCGCCAGCAGCTTGGCAACCGGGACGGGAGCTGGCGAGCAGTACTTC

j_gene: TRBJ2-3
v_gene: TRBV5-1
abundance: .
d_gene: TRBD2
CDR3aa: CASSLEGGRSGTQYF
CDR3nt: TGCGCCAGCAGCTTGGAGGGCGGGAGGTCGGGGACGCAGTATTTT

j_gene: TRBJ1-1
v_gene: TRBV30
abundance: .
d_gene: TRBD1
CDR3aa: CAWSQRSTGVAFF
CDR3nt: TGTGCCTGGAGTCAGAGAAGTACAGGGGTAGCTTTCTTT

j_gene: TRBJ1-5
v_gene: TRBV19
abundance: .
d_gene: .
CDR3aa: CASSGAGGNQPQHF
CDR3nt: TGTGCCAGTAGTGGGGCAGGGGGCAATCAGCCCCAGCATTTT

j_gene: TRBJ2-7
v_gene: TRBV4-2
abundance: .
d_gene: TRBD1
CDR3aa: CASSQRLTGVLYEQYF
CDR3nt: TGTGCCAGCAGCCAAAGGTTGACAGGGGTTCTCTACGAGCAGTACTTC

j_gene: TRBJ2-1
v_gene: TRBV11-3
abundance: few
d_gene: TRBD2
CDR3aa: CASSLDWGASGKNEQFF
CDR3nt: TGTGCCAGCAGCTTAGATTGGGGGGCTAGCGGGAAGAATGAGCAGTTCTTC

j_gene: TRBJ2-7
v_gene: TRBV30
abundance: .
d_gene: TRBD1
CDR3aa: CAWTGGPYEQYF
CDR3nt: TGTGCCTGGACAGGGGGACCCTACGAGCAGTACTTC

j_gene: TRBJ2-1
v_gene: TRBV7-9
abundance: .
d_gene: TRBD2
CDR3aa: CASSLEGLAIEQFF
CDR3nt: TGTGCCAGCAGCTTAGAAGGACTAGCGATTGAGCAGTTCTTC

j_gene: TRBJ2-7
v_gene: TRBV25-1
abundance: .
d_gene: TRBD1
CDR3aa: CASSQGTAQYF
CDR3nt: TGTGCCAGCAGTCAGGGGACAGCCCAGTACTTC

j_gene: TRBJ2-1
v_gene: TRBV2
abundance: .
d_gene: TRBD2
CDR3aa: CASSVRLAHNEQFF
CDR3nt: TGTGCCAGCAGTGTTCGACTAGCCCACAATGAGCAGTTCTTC

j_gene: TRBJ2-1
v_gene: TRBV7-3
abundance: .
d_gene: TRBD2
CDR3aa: CASSVQSAGGYNEQFF
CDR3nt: TGTGCCAGCAGCGTTCAGTCGGCGGGAGGATACAATGAGCAGTTCTTC

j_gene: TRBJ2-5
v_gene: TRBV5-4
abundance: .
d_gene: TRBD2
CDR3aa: CASSPTSGSFLETQYF
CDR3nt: TGTGCCAGCAGCCCGACTAGCGGGAGTTTTCTAGAGACCCAGTACTTC

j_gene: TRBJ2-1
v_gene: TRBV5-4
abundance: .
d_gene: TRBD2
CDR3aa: CASSKTSGSYNEQFF
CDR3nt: TGTGCCAGCAGCAAGACTAGCGGGTCCTACAATGAGCAGTTCTTC

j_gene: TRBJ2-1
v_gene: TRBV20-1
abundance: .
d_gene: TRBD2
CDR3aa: CGTSVYNEQFF
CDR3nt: TGCGGGACTAGCGTATACAATGAGCAGTTCTTC

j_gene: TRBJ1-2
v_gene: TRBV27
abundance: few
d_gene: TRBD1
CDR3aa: CASSYRGDYGYTF
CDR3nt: TGTGCCAGCAGTTACAGGGGGGACTATGGCTACACCTTC

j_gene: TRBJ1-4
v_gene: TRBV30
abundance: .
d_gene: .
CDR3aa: CAWSPQGTVEKLFF
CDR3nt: TGTGCCTGGAGCCCCCAGGGGACGGTTGAAAAACTGTTTTTT